This T cell receptor (beta chain) was sequenced during a study of beta chain features in type 1 diabetes. Study observations and caveats: VDJ junctions from type 1 diabetes patients carried fewer insertions and larger deletions. There was a moderate but significant shortening of TCRB CDR3s in all four CD4+ subsets of Type 1 diabetes patients.

As to this clone: Its cognate antigen is unknown.

There are 16 residues in the CDR3. V dropped 4 bases and J dropped 6; count of bases not matched to a gene: 13. Germline lookup yields CDR1 MNHEY and CDR2 SMNVEV (reference sequence). The study reverse transcribed the entire isolated RNA, so it sequenced expressed TCRB transcripts. Assay: immunoSEQ multiplex PCR; the TCRdb copy retains only in-frame clones and omits some. The table includes tens of thousands of clones, about 64% detected once. This TCR was sampled from a woman in her 30s with type 1 diabetes. The J gene is TRBJ2-7, the V gene TRBV27; 9 bases align to TRBD1. Source material: stem cell memory CD4+ T cells from blood. The CDR3 region has the DNA TGTGCCAGCAGTTCCCAGGCGGGACAGGGTGGTCCCGAGCAGTACTTC. Amino acid sequence: CASSSQAGQGGPEQYF.